What follows are 23 T cell receptor beta chains derived from one specimen sequenced in a study of T cells in Graves' hyperthyroidism and ophthalmopathy (dated by TCRdb to between 2018 and 2021). Preparation of the library involved multiplex PCR. TCRdb records Illumina HiSeq 2000 as the sequencer. Amplification of TCR beta CDR3 regions was carried out from RNA transcripts. A first-round RT-PCR of the TCR CDR3 used the HTBI primer set with the Qiagen OneStep RT-PCR kit. TCRdb reran the public reads through fastp at Q25 and MiXCR, keeping productive beta chains. Each record represents a unique CDR3 protein, reported with the most common genes and DNA among its rows. The sample records about 110,000 distinct CDR3 sequences, about 17% of which are singletons. The ten most abundant clones make up around 44% of the sample. The sequenced sample was blood. These receptor sequences come from a woman in her forties or fifties with Graves' hyperthyroidism.

At least ten counts were recorded for this clonotype. V gene TRBV7-9 combines with J gene TRBJ2-1; 10 bases line up with TRBD2. Germline lookup yields CDR1 SEHNR and CDR2 FQNEAQ (reference sequence). V shed 3 bases and J 4 bases; nucleotides not matched to a gene: 3. CDR3 size: 15 residues. As DNA, the CDR3 is TGTGCCAGCAGCTTCGCTAGCGGGAGTTACAATGAGCAGTTCTTC. Translating it yields CASSFASGSYNEQFF.

The sample holds many counts of this clonotype. This chain links TRBV6-6 with TRBJ1-6; D is possibly TRBD1 (5 bases). The CDR3 loop spans 18 amino acids. The V end lost 0 bases, the J end lost 0 bases, and 12 bases lay between the germline ends. CDR1 and CDR2 from the germline V gene are MNHNY and SVGAGI (reference sequence). For the CDR3, the DNA is TGTGCCAGCAGTTACTCGATGGGGCAGAGCTCCTATAATTCACCCCTCCACTTT. Amino acid sequence: CASSYSMGQSSYNSPLHF.

In its sample, this clonotype was seen many times. The V call is TRBV2, the J call TRBJ2-1, with TRBD1 as a possible D gene (6 bases). Looked up from germline, CDR1 is SNHLY and CDR2 is FYNNEI. The V and J ends lost 3 bases and 3 bases respectively, with 12 bases between them. CDR3 length equals 15 residues. CDR3 in amino acids: CASSEGQGSYNEQFF. In nucleotides, the CDR3 is TGTGCCAGCAGTGAGGGTCAGGGGAGCTACAATGAGCAGTTCTTC.

This clonotype was counted ten times or more. This chain connects TRBV19 to TRBJ1-5, with D unresolved. The V and J ends lost 9 bases and 3 bases respectively, with 12 bases between them. The CDR3 extends over 13 amino acids. Germline V gives CDR1 LNHDA, CDR2 SQIVND (reference sequence). The CDR3 loop reads CASTEVYNQPQHF. The DNA for the CDR3 is TGTGCCAGCACGGAGGTATACAATCAGCCCCAGCATTTT. The full variable domain, completed using reference TRBV19 and TRBJ1-5, is DGGITQSPKYLFRKEGQNVTLSCEQNLNHDAMYWYRQDPGQGLRLIYYSQIVNDFQKGDIAEGYSVSREKKESFPLTVTSAQKNPTAFYLCASTEVYNQPQHFGDGTRLSIL.

This clonotype qualifies as medium-sized. This rearrangement joins TRBV20-1 to TRBJ2-1, with TRBD1 identical over 11 bases. CDR3 size: 17 residues. V shed 0 bases, J shed 5 bases, and the junction held 9 bases outside the gene matches. The germline gives CDR1 DFQATT, CDR2 SNEGSKA (reference sequence). The DNA for the CDR3 is TGCAGTGCTAGAGATGATTGGGGGACAGGGGGTAACAATGAGCAGTTCTTC. It codes for CSARDDWGTGGNNEQFF.

This clonotype occurred many times. The CDR3 DNA sequence: TGTGCCAGCAGTTACCGCGATGGCTACGAGCAGTACTTC. Protein sequence: CASSYRDGYEQYF. The chain has TRBV6-5 and TRBJ2-7; D is unresolved. V gave up 2 bases and J gave up 3 bases, with 8 bases separating them. Looked up from germline, CDR1 is MNHEY and CDR2 is SVGAGI. The CDR3 is made up of 13 amino acids.

This clonotype was seen at least ten times. This chain joins TRBV6-2 or TRBV6-3 and TRBJ2-1; 7 positions agree with TRBD2. CDR1 is MNHEY, CDR2 SVGEGT, per germline. This CDR3 comprises 15 residues. Unmatched junction bases numbered 13, after V lost 8 bases and J lost 6 bases. CDR3 sequence (DNA): TGTGCCAGCCAACGTCGGGAGGCATTAGGCAATGAGCAGTTCTTC. Protein sequence: CASQRREALGNEQFF.

This clonotype was observed at least ten times. The V gene is TRBV5-1, the J gene TRBJ1-1; TRBD1 might be the D (6 bases). V lost 6 bases, J lost 3 bases, and 15 bases lay in between. This CDR3 has 14 residues. The germline V gene has CDR1 SGHRS and CDR2 YFSETQ. The CDR3 region has the DNA TGCGCCAGCACCCGGTCAGGGGCTGACACTGAAGCTTTCTTT. Translation gives CASTRSGADTEAFF.

This clonotype was observed at least ten times. The V call is TRBV11-2, the J call TRBJ2-7, with 10 bases that match TRBD1. There are 15 residues in the CDR3. The V gene end was trimmed by 0 bases and the J gene end by 6 bases; junction bases not matched to a gene: 5. The germline V gene encodes CDR1 SGHAT and CDR2 FQNNGV. Here the CDR3 reads CASSLDETGGSEQYV. The CDR3, as DNA: TGTGCCAGCAGCTTAGATGAGACAGGGGGCTCCGAGCAGTACGTC.

This clonotype occurred many times. The chain uses TRBV12-3 or TRBV12-4 and TRBJ2-2; TRBD2 matches at 7 bases. CDR3 length: 16 residues. V was clipped by 6 bases and J by 1 base; unmatched bases: 8. CDR3 nucleotides: TGTGCCAGCAGCCGCATTCTAGCGGTGAACACCGGGGAGCTGTTTTTT. It translates to CASSRILAVNTGELFF.

This clonotype has ten or more counts. This chain joins TRBV7-9 and TRBJ2-7; 10 bases line up with TRBD2. The V and J ends lost 3 bases and 3 bases, in that order; junction bases with no gene match: 5. The CDR3 sequence is 15 residues long. Per the germline V gene, CDR1 is SEHNR and CDR2 is FQNEAQ (reference sequence). The CDR3 loop is CASSFAAGGFYEQYV. CDR3 nucleotides: TGTGCCAGCAGCTTCGCAGCGGGAGGGTTCTACGAGCAGTACGTC.

Many counts were recorded for this clonotype. The chain couples TRBV20-1 to TRBJ2-3; 8 bases are shared with TRBD2. After removal of 6 bases from V and 2 bases from J, the junction contained 4 bases not matched to a gene. CDR1 and CDR2 from the germline V gene are DFQATT and SNEGSKA (reference sequence). The CDR3 covers 13 residues. The CDR3 spells CSADSGNTDTQYF. The CDR3 DNA reads as TGCAGTGCAGATAGCGGGAACACAGATACGCAGTATTTT.

This clonotype was picked up many times. The genes are TRBV2 and TRBJ2-7, with 12 bases fitting TRBD2. CDR1 SNHLY and CDR2 FYNNEI come from the germline V gene. Trimming removed 5 bases from V and 4 bases from J; junction bases left unmatched: 3. CDR3 length: 14 residues. Here the CDR3 reads CASSRTSGNYEQYF. The CDR3 DNA sequence: TGTGCCAGCAGTAGGACTAGCGGGAATTACGAGCAGTACTTC.

The sample holds many counts of this clonotype. V is TRBV5-1 and J is TRBJ1-4, with TRBD1 identical over 7 bases. There are 15 residues in the CDR3. Germline lookup yields CDR1 SGHRS and CDR2 YFSETQ. The junction had 5 bases not matched to a gene; V was cut back by 0 bases and J by 6 bases. This chain's CDR3 is CASSLEGGGDEKLFF. The CDR3 DNA follows: TGCGCCAGCAGCTTGGAAGGAGGGGGCGATGAAAAACTGTTTTTT.

This clonotype has at least ten counts. V is TRBV28 and J is TRBJ2-7; D call uncertain. Germline-derived CDR1 and CDR2 are MDHEN and SYDVKM. Trimming left V 8 bases short and J 5 bases short, with 4 bases between. The CDR3 length is 9 residues. The CDR3 reads CASLDEQYF. The CDR3 nucleotides are TGTGCCAGCTTGGACGAGCAGTACTTC.

The sample holds many counts of this clonotype. The chain links TRBV13 to TRBJ2-3; D gene ambiguous. The germline gives CDR1 PRHDT, CDR2 FYEKMQ (reference sequence). This CDR3 is built from 14 residues. Trimming pared 0 bases from V and 5 bases from J, leaving 9 bases between. CDR3 coding DNA: TGTGCCAGCAGCTTAGGAGAGAAGGTAGATACGCAGTATTTT. It codes for CASSLGEKVDTQYF.

This clonotype was observed at least ten times. This chain joins TRBV19 and TRBJ2-1; 11 bases fit TRBD2. This CDR3 has 15 amino acids. Trimming at V came to 3 bases and at J to 7 bases, leaving 5 bases not matched to a gene. Germline CDR1 LNHDA, CDR2 SQIVND (reference sequence). In DNA form, the CDR3 reads TGTGCCAGTAGTATTCTAGCGGGAGGAGGGAATGAGCAGTTCTTC. Translation gives CASSILAGGGNEQFF. Based on the CDR3 plus reference TRBV19 and TRBJ2-1, the full variable domain is DGGITQSPKYLFRKEGQNVTLSCEQNLNHDAMYWYRQDPGQGLRLIYYSQIVNDFQKGDIAEGYSVSREKKESFPLTVTSAQKNPTAFYLCASSILAGGGNEQFFGPGTRLTVL.

This clonotype was picked up many times. The rearrangement joins TRBV12-3 or TRBV12-4 to TRBJ2-6; D ambiguous. V dropped 7 bases and J dropped 13 bases, with 11 bases sitting between them. This CDR3 contains 11 residues. The CDR3 sequence is CASTVPEVLTF. The CDR3 DNA sequence: TGTGCCAGCACTGTGCCTGAAGTCCTGACTTTC.

This clonotype was counted ten times or more. The rearrangement links TRBV30 to TRBJ1-4; tentative D call: TRBD1 (5 bases). Germline assignment: CDR1 GTSNPN and CDR2 SVGIG (reference sequence). V was cut by 3 bases and J by 5 bases, with 13 bases left in between. This CDR3 comprises 14 residues. CDR3 DNA sequence: TGTGCCTGGAGAAGCTGGGGGAAAAATGAAAAACTGTTTTTT. Residues: CAWRSWGKNEKLFF.

Worth noting for this clonotype: The junction departs from the called germline gene at one end, perhaps through a read error. The rearrangement uses TRBV28 and TRBJ2-7; 9 nucleotides align to TRBD2. This CDR3 is built from 13 residues. CDR1 is MDHEN and CDR2 is SYDVKM in the germline V gene. The chain's CDR3 is CASRAGGPYEQHF. The CDR3 region has the DNA TGTGCCAGCAGAGCGGGAGGTCCCTACGAGCAGCACTTC.

This clonotype has a handful of counts. The chain combines TRBV7-9 with TRBJ1-3; D not resolved. The CDR3 runs to 15 residues. V dropped 5 bases and J dropped 0 bases, with 11 bases sitting between them. CDR1 is SEHNR and CDR2 is FQNEAQ in the germline V gene (reference sequence). The CDR3 DNA sequence: TGTGCCAGCAGCCCCCATGCTGGCTCTGGAAACACCATATATTTT. Translating gives CASSPHAGSGNTIYF.

At least ten counts were recorded for this clonotype. CDR3 DNA: TGCAGTGCTTACCTGGGACTAGCGGCAGATACGCAGTATTTT. Translated: CSAYLGLAADTQYF. V and J are TRBV20-1 and TRBJ2-3; 11 positions agree with TRBD2. There are 14 residues in the CDR3. The junction had 5 bases not matched to a gene; V was cut back by 5 bases and J by 4 bases. Germline lookup yields CDR1 DFQATT and CDR2 SNEGSKA (reference sequence).

This clonotype was found a few times. A much larger clone lies one base from this, so it may be a read error. This chain connects TRBV28 to TRBJ2-7, with a weak D call TRBD2 (5 bases). The germline V gene has CDR1 MDHEN and CDR2 SYDVKM. The CDR3 has 13 residues. In DNA, the CDR3 is TGTGCCAACAGTTCGGACTCTCCCTACGAGCAGTACGTC. The encoded protein is CANSSDSPYEQYV.